The 5 T cell receptor beta chains below all came from one sample that was sequenced in a study of Siglec-9 on CD8 T cells in melanoma. Produced via immunoSEQ multiplex PCR; TCRdb's table is partial and in-frame only. In the table there are tens of thousands of clones, 80% of which are singletons. The sequencing input was Siglec-9- CD8+ T cells sorted from blood. The receptors here all came from a human donor in good health.

V gene TRBV30 combines with J gene TRBJ2-6, with D maybe TRBD1 (5 bases). V lost 1 base to trimming and J lost 0 bases, with 25 bases between them. Germline-derived CDR1 and CDR2 are GTSNPN and SVGIG (reference sequence). The CDR3 has 21 residues. The CDR3 protein is CAWSEARVWLRARSGANVLTF. For the CDR3, the DNA is TGTGCCTGGAGTGAGGCCAGGGTCTGGCTTAGAGCCCGCTCTGGGGCCAACGTCCTGACTTTC.

The V call is TRBV7-2, the J call TRBJ2-3, with D perhaps matching TRBD1 (6 bases). V lost 1 base to trimming and J lost 2 bases, with 13 bases between them. This CDR3 has 16 residues. Germline CDR1 is SGHTA and CDR2 is FQGNSA. The CDR3 DNA is TGTGCCAGCAGCTTAGGGCTAGTGGGGGCCACAGATACGCAGTATTTT. Protein sequence: CASSLGLVGATDTQYF.

V gene TRBV6-5 combines with J gene TRBJ1-1, with 8 positions matching TRBD1. Looked up from germline, CDR1 is MNHEY and CDR2 is SVGAGI. V gave up 4 bases and J gave up 1 base; unmatched junction bases: 5. The CDR3 length is 15 residues. CDR3 in DNA: TGTGCCAGCAGTTTGGCAGGGGGCCCGAACACTGAAGCTTTCTTT. This codes for CASSLAGGPNTEAFF.

This chain links TRBV28 with TRBJ2-7; 7 nucleotides line up with TRBD1. The CDR3 runs to 14 residues. Unmatched junction bases numbered 9, after V lost 5 bases and J lost 5 bases. Germline lookup yields CDR1 MDHEN and CDR2 SYDVKM. CDR3 nucleotide sequence: TGTGCCAGCAGTCCCACGACAGGGTACCACGAGCAGTACTTC. Its translation: CASSPTTGYHEQYF.

This CDR3 is CASSLRQSDTALFF. The DNA for the CDR3 is TGTGCCAGCAGCCTACGACAGTCTGATACTGCACTGTTTTTT. The chain couples TRBV7-9 to TRBJ1-4; D possibly corresponds to TRBD1 (5 bases). The CDR3 runs to 14 residues. V lost 5 bases and J lost 13, with 20 bases in between. Germline V gene sequence: CDR1 SEHNR, CDR2 FQNEAQ (reference sequence).